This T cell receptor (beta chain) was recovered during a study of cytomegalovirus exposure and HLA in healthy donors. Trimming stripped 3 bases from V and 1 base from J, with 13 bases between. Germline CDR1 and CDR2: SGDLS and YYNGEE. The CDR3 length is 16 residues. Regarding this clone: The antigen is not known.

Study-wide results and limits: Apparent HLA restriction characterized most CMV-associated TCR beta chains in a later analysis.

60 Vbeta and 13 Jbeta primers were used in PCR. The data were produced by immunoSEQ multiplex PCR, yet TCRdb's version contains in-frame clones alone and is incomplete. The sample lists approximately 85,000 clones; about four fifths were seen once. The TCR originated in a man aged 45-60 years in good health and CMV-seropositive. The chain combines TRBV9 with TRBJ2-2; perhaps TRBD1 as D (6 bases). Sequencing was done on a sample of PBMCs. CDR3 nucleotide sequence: TGTGCCAGCAGCGAACGAGGACAGATGAACACCGGGGAGCTGTTTTTT. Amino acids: CASSERGQMNTGELFF.